Listed below are T cell receptor beta chains from one sample, sequenced in a study of cytomegalovirus exposure and HLA in healthy donors. Measured with immunoSEQ multiplex PCR; TCRdb has only the in-frame clones, and not every one. The table includes 100,000 to 150,000 clones, 80% to 90% detected once. What was sequenced was PBMCs. The receptor set was obtained from a woman aged 30 to 39 in good health and CMV-seronegative. Both conserved end residues are part of each CDR3. Fields, in order: D gene, V gene, J gene, CDR3 length, clone size, CDR3 protein, CDR3 DNA. The D gene is left open where the match is weak. Clone size is not always given. Where it is, it says once, few, many or a class for expanded clones.

d_call: -; v_call: TRBV7-9; j_call: TRBJ2-7; cdr3_length: 12; clone_size: -; cdr3_aa: CASSFTGDEQYF; cdr3_nt: TGTGCCAGCAGCTTTACAGGTGACGAGCAGTACTTC
d_call: -; v_call: TRBV6-6; j_call: TRBJ2-3; cdr3_length: 11; clone_size: -; cdr3_aa: CASSSSGRGYF; cdr3_nt: TGTGCCAGCAGTTCGAGCGGTCGGGGGTATTTT
d_call: TRBD1; v_call: TRBV19; j_call: TRBJ1-1; cdr3_length: 16; clone_size: -; cdr3_aa: CASSMAGQGMDTEAFF; cdr3_nt: TGTGCCAGTAGTATGGCGGGACAGGGCATGGACACTGAAGCTTTCTTT
d_call: TRBD2; v_call: TRBV5-1; j_call: TRBJ2-7; cdr3_length: 15; clone_size: -; cdr3_aa: CASSLGSSGSHEQYF; cdr3_nt: TGCGCCAGCAGCTTGGGGTCTAGCGGGAGCCACGAGCAGTACTTC
d_call: -; v_call: TRBV2; j_call: TRBJ1-5; cdr3_length: 14; clone_size: -; cdr3_aa: CASSLTGNNQPQHF; cdr3_nt: TGTGCCAGCAGTCTAACAGGGAACAATCAGCCCCAGCATTTT
d_call: -; v_call: TRBV27; j_call: TRBJ2-1; cdr3_length: 17; clone_size: once; cdr3_aa: CASSLLGGRGNYNEQFF; cdr3_nt: TGTGCCAGCAGTTTATTAGGGGGTCGGGGCAACTACAATGAGCAGTTCTTC
d_call: TRBD1; v_call: TRBV4-2; j_call: TRBJ2-3; cdr3_length: 14; clone_size: once; cdr3_aa: CASSQQGDTDTQYF; cdr3_nt: TGTGCCAGCAGCCAACAGGGGGACACAGATACGCAGTATTTT
d_call: TRBD1; v_call: TRBV11-2; j_call: TRBJ1-1; cdr3_length: 16; clone_size: -; cdr3_aa: CASSSVAGTVNTEAFF; cdr3_nt: TGTGCCAGCAGCTCAGTAGCCGGGACAGTGAACACTGAAGCTTTCTTT
d_call: TRBD1; v_call: TRBV28; j_call: TRBJ1-2; cdr3_length: 14; clone_size: -; cdr3_aa: CASSLGQGVDGYTF; cdr3_nt: TGTGCCAGCAGTTTGGGACAGGGCGTAGATGGCTACACCTTC
d_call: -; v_call: TRBV7-9; j_call: TRBJ2-7; cdr3_length: 12; clone_size: once; cdr3_aa: CASSSQIYEQYF; cdr3_nt: TGTGCCAGCAGCTCCCAAATCTACGAGCAGTACTTC
d_call: -; v_call: TRBV7-2; j_call: TRBJ2-1; cdr3_length: 12; clone_size: -; cdr3_aa: CASSLVQDEQFF; cdr3_nt: TGTGCCAGCAGCTTAGTTCAGGATGAGCAGTTCTTC
d_call: -; v_call: TRBV7-9; j_call: TRBJ1-5; cdr3_length: 14; clone_size: -; cdr3_aa: CSSSLGGGNQPQHF; cdr3_nt: TGTTCCAGCAGCTTAGGCGGCGGCAATCAGCCCCAGCATTTT
d_call: TRBD1; v_call: TRBV7-2; j_call: TRBJ2-2; cdr3_length: 19; clone_size: -; cdr3_aa: CASSLSRGDRGRWTGELFF; cdr3_nt: TGTGCCAGCAGTTTATCACGGGGGGACAGGGGACGCTGGACCGGGGAGCTGTTTTTT
d_call: -; v_call: TRBV9; j_call: TRBJ1-1; cdr3_length: 17; clone_size: -; cdr3_aa: CASSPPVGRDLNTEAFF; cdr3_nt: TGTGCCAGCAGCCCCCCTGTGGGGAGGGACCTCAACACTGAAGCTTTCTTT
d_call: -; v_call: TRBV28; j_call: TRBJ1-5; cdr3_length: 11; clone_size: few; cdr3_aa: CASSQNQPQHF; cdr3_nt: TGTGCCAGCAGCCAGAATCAGCCCCAGCATTTT
d_call: -; v_call: TRBV4-1; j_call: TRBJ2-2; cdr3_length: 15; clone_size: -; cdr3_aa: CASSQPSSGTGELFF; cdr3_nt: TGCGCCAGCAGCCAACCTAGCTCGGGGACCGGGGAGCTGTTTTTT
d_call: -; v_call: TRBV11-3; j_call: TRBJ2-5; cdr3_length: 16; clone_size: -; cdr3_aa: CASSPQGQGLKETQYF; cdr3_nt: TGTGCCAGCAGCCCCCAGGGGCAGGGCCTAAAAGAAACCCAGTACTTC
d_call: TRBD1; v_call: TRBV6-5; j_call: TRBJ1-1; cdr3_length: 16; clone_size: -; cdr3_aa: CASSYGQGGLNTEAFF; cdr3_nt: TGTGCCAGCAGTTACGGACAGGGGGGGTTGAACACTGAAGCTTTCTTT
d_call: TRBD1; v_call: TRBV6-6; j_call: TRBJ1-1; cdr3_length: 13; clone_size: -; cdr3_aa: CASSYYRGTEAFF; cdr3_nt: TGTGCCAGCAGTTACTACAGGGGCACTGAAGCTTTCTTT
d_call: -; v_call: TRBV14; j_call: TRBJ1-2; cdr3_length: 18; clone_size: -; cdr3_aa: CASSQNIGQGFRNYGYTF; cdr3_nt: TGTGCCAGCAGCCAAAATATTGGCCAGGGGTTCAGAAACTATGGCTACACCTTC
d_call: -; v_call: TRBV6-1; j_call: TRBJ1-1; cdr3_length: 14; clone_size: -; cdr3_aa: CASSELQALPEAFF; cdr3_nt: TGTGCCAGCAGTGAGTTGCAGGCTTTACCTGAAGCTTTCTTT
d_call: -; v_call: TRBV21-1; j_call: TRBJ2-3; cdr3_length: 18; clone_size: -; cdr3_aa: CASSKGRGGGFWGDTQYF; cdr3_nt: TGTGCCAGCAGCAAAGGTAGGGGAGGCGGTTTTTGGGGAGATACGCAGTATTTT
d_call: -; v_call: TRBV30; j_call: TRBJ2-7; cdr3_length: 12; clone_size: -; cdr3_aa: CAWSVQGYEQYF; cdr3_nt: TGTGCCTGGAGTGTACAGGGCTACGAGCAGTACTTC
d_call: TRBD1; v_call: TRBV13; j_call: TRBJ2-7; cdr3_length: 20; clone_size: -; cdr3_aa: CASSPGKDRAGGPSSYEQYF; cdr3_nt: TGTGCCAGCAGCCCAGGGAAAGACAGGGCCGGCGGTCCTAGCTCCTACGAGCAGTACTTC
d_call: -; v_call: TRBV19; j_call: TRBJ1-2; cdr3_length: 15; clone_size: -; cdr3_aa: CASSISSGGHYGYTF; cdr3_nt: TGTGCCAGTAGTATATCTTCCGGGGGGCACTATGGCTACACCTTC
d_call: -; v_call: TRBV7-9; j_call: TRBJ2-2; cdr3_length: 12; clone_size: -; cdr3_aa: CASTLSSGELFF; cdr3_nt: TGTGCCAGCACCCTGAGCTCCGGGGAGCTGTTTTTT
d_call: -; v_call: TRBV18; j_call: TRBJ2-2; cdr3_length: 15; clone_size: -; cdr3_aa: CASSPPDRNTGELFF; cdr3_nt: TGTGCCAGCTCACCTCCTGACAGAAACACCGGGGAGCTGTTTTTT
d_call: TRBD1; v_call: TRBV29-1; j_call: TRBJ1-2; cdr3_length: 14; clone_size: -; cdr3_aa: CSVRQGAPPYGYTF; cdr3_nt: TGCAGCGTCAGACAGGGGGCGCCCCCCTATGGCTACACCTTC
d_call: TRBD2; v_call: TRBV19; j_call: TRBJ2-1; cdr3_length: 15; clone_size: -; cdr3_aa: CASSRLAGAVHEQFF; cdr3_nt: TGTGCCAGTAGTCGACTAGCGGGAGCGGTCCATGAGCAGTTCTTC
d_call: -; v_call: TRBV6-6; j_call: TRBJ1-4; cdr3_length: 14; clone_size: -; cdr3_aa: CASRADRTNEKLFF; cdr3_nt: TGTGCCAGCAGGGCAGACAGAACTAATGAAAAACTGTTTTTT
d_call: TRBD1; v_call: TRBV4-1; j_call: TRBJ2-1; cdr3_length: 15; clone_size: -; cdr3_aa: CTSSSRDRTYNEQFF; cdr3_nt: TGCACCAGCAGCTCCCGGGACAGGACCTACAATGAGCAGTTCTTC
d_call: TRBD1; v_call: TRBV27; j_call: TRBJ1-1; cdr3_length: 13; clone_size: -; cdr3_aa: CASYRGANTEAFF; cdr3_nt: TGTGCCAGCTACAGGGGGGCGAACACTGAAGCTTTCTTT